This TCR beta chain is drawn from a study of shared clonotypes between healthy human individuals. Study-level findings and limits: Clonotypes shared by all four donors outscored non-shared clonotypes in generation probability.

In the original analysis: As immunoSEQ supplied junction-only sequences (without quality scores), filtering differed. The protocol was immunoSEQ multiplex PCR, while the TCRdb copy is restricted to in-frame clones and leaves out a portion. The V and J calls and the clone size are those of that table, but D and trimming were determined from the DNA. The sample carries millions of clones, 95% recorded once. Trimming stripped 0 bases from V and 4 bases from J, with 12 bases between. The CDR3 loop spans 16 amino acids. The V gene's germline CDR1 is MNHNS and CDR2 SASEGT. As regards this clone: Its specificity is not known.

The sequence was obtained from a man between 18 and 29 years old in good health. The specimen sequenced was naive CD4+ T cells sorted from blood. Indicated subset: CD45RA+ positively selected. This rearrangement joins TRBV6-1 to TRBJ2-2, with D uncertain. The CDR3 nucleotides read TGTGCCAGCAGTGAAGCGCTGGGATTCGGCACCGGGGAGCTGTTTTTT. This gives the protein CASSEALGFGTGELFF.